Following are 24 T cell receptor beta chains from one sample sequenced in a study of T cells after posttransplantation cyclophosphamide. The protocol was immunoSEQ multiplex PCR, while the TCRdb copy is restricted to in-frame clones and leaves out a portion. Listed for the sample are 20,000 to 25,000 clones, none seen a single time. A marrow graft followed busulfan-fludarabine conditioning, with cyclophosphamide on days +3 and +4. Sequenced material: PBMCs, taken after allogeneic stem cell transplant with posttransplant cyclophosphamide. The receptors shown here come from a male patient younger than 30 who received an allogeneic stem cell transplant from a related donor, was CMV-positive, and had no GVHD. Some T cells here may be from the graft donor.

Concerning this clone: Possible read error: a much larger clone is one base away. V usage is TRBV6-1 and J usage is TRBJ2-3; TRBD1 is a possible D gene (5 bases). The CDR3 runs to 17 residues. CDR1 is MNHNS and CDR2 is SASEGT in the germline V gene. The CDR3 is CASSDWFVSMVTGTQYF. The DNA for the CDR3 is TGTGCCAGCAGTGATTGGTTCGTTAGTATGGTCACAGGTACGCAGTATTTT.

This clone was recorded many times. The rearrangement uses TRBV10-3 and TRBJ2-7; TRBD2 aligns across 10 bases. The CDR3 contains 15 residues. Germline V lookup: CDR1 ENHRY, CDR2 SYGVKD. J was trimmed by 5 bases and V by 2 bases; bases with no gene match: 6. The CDR3 spells CAISEGGLAGDEQYF. CDR3 in DNA: TGTGCCATCAGTGAGGGTGGGCTAGCGGGAGACGAGCAGTACTTC.

There are a few counts of this clone. J is TRBJ2-7 and V is TRBV5-4; 7 bases fit TRBD2. CDR1 and CDR2 (germline): SGHNT, YYREEE (reference sequence). The CDR3 is 18 amino acids. Trimming at V came to 2 bases and at J to 6 bases, leaving 20 bases not matched to a gene. The CDR3 region is CASSLPRWEGSVVGEQYF. CDR3 bases: TGTGCCAGCAGCTTACCCAGGTGGGAGGGTTCGGTGGTCGGCGAGCAGTACTTC. The full variable domain, rest sourced from reference TRBV5-4 and TRBJ2-7, is ETGVTQSPTHLIKTRGQQVTLRCSSQSGHNTVSWYQQALGQGPQFIFQYYREEENGRGNFPPRFSGLQFPNYSSELNVNALELDDSALYLCASSLPRWEGSVVGEQYFGPGTRLTVT.

This clone was seen at least ten times. The rearrangement links TRBV21-1 to TRBJ2-7; the D call TRBD1 from the table was never checked on the DNA. TRBV21-1 corresponds to a pseudogene. This CDR3 has 14 residues. CDR3 DNA sequence: TGTGCCAGCAGCGCCAGGGGATTTCTTTGCGAGCAGTACTTC. This sequence encodes CASSARGFLCEQYF.

This clone has at least ten counts. The CDR3 region is CASSGGFYFRDRRNTEAFF. Written as DNA, the CDR3 is TGTGCCAGCAGTGGAGGGTTTTATTTCCGGGACAGGAGGAACACTGAAGCTTTCTTT. This chain uses TRBV6-1 with TRBJ1-1; 8 bases match TRBD1. Trimming removed 4 bases from V and 1 base from J; junction bases left unmatched: 17. This CDR3 is 19 amino acids long. Germline CDR1 reads MNHNS; CDR2 reads SASEGT.

This clone has ten or more counts. CDR3 nucleotide sequence: TGTGCCAGCAGGCCTCTACCGGGACAGGGAACCTACGAGCAGTACTTC. This sequence encodes CASRPLPGQGTYEQYF. V and J are TRBV28 and TRBJ2-7, with 9 bases fitting TRBD1. V lost 6 bases to trimming and J lost 2 bases; unmatched junction nucleotides: 11. This CDR3 contains 16 residues. In germline, CDR1 is MDHEN, CDR2 SYDVKM.

This clone was seen many times. The V call is TRBV7-2, the J call TRBJ1-2, with 12 nucleotides matching TRBD1. The CDR3 sequence is 15 residues long. Trimming removed 5 bases from V and 6 bases from J; junction bases left unmatched: 7. Germline V lookup: CDR1 SGHTA, CDR2 FQGNSA. CDR3 bases: TGTGCCAGCAGCAAAACAGGGGACAGGGGGCATGGCTACACCTTC. It yields the protein CASSKTGDRGHGYTF.

The V call is TRBV27, the J call TRBJ2-3; D is unresolved. This CDR3 region has 14 residues. The V gene lost 2 bases and the J gene lost 6 bases, with 12 bases spanning the gap. Germline lookup yields CDR1 MNHEY and CDR2 SMNVEV (reference sequence). In DNA form, the CDR3 reads TGTGCCAGCAGTTTACGTTCGTCCCCGGATACGCAGTATTTT. Protein: CASSLRSSPDTQYF.

This clone was seen repeatedly, ten times or more. J is TRBJ2-2 and V is TRBV6-6; 7 bases map to TRBD1. The CDR3 runs 13 residues. Germline loops: CDR1 MNHNY, CDR2 SVGAGI (reference sequence). The V gene end was trimmed by 6 bases and the J gene end by 7 bases; junction bases not matched to a gene: 5. The CDR3 spells CASSYRGHGELFF. CDR3 bases: TGTGCCAGCAGCTACAGGGGCCACGGGGAGCTGTTTTTT.

This clone was recorded many times. The chain carries TRBV15 and TRBJ2-3; 9 bases map to TRBD2. The CDR3 is 16 amino acids. The germline V gene has CDR1 LNHNV and CDR2 YYDKDF (reference sequence). V was pared by 0 bases and J by 6 bases, with 7 bases of the junction left unmatched. The CDR3 DNA sequence: TGTGCCACCAGCAGAGATCGGGCGGGGGGGCAGGATACGCAGTATTTT. Its protein is CATSRDRAGGQDTQYF.

This clone was observed at least ten times. The rearrangement links TRBV5-8 to TRBJ2-3; 9 bases align to TRBD2. CDR3 size: 16 residues. After removal of 0 bases from V and 3 bases from J, the junction contained 5 bases not matched to a gene. The germline gives CDR1 SGHTS, CDR2 YDEGEE. CDR3 sequence: CASSLVSGSLTDTQYF. For the CDR3, the DNA is TGTGCCAGCAGCTTGGTTAGCGGGAGCTTAACAGATACGCAGTATTTT. The full variable domain, with the rest looked up from reference TRBV5-8 and TRBJ2-3, is EAGVTQSPTHLIKTRGQQATLRCSPISGHTSVYWYQQALGLGLQFLLWYDEGEERNRGNFPPRFSGRQFPNYSSELNVNALELEDSALYLCASSLVSGSLTDTQYFGPGTRLTVL.

This clone turned up a few times. The V call is TRBV4-1, the J call TRBJ1-3, with D unresolved. Trimming cost V 0 bases and J 2 bases, with 11 bases left between them. The CDR3 is made up of 16 amino acids. CDR1 and CDR2 from the germline V gene are MGHRA and YSYEKL. The CDR3 coding sequence is TGCGCCAGCAGCCAAGAGCGCCCCGGGACTGGAAACACCATATATTTT. Protein product: CASSQERPGTGNTIYF.

This clone was seen ten or more times. This chain connects TRBV19 to TRBJ2-7; the match to TRBD2 covers 14 bases. The ends lost 5 bases at V and 2 bases at J; junction bases unmatched: 5. Germline values: CDR1 LNHDA, CDR2 SQIVND (reference sequence). The CDR3 totals 16 residues. The CDR3 loop is CASSPGLAGVPYEQYF. DNA of the CDR3: TGTGCCAGTAGTCCGGGACTAGCGGGAGTTCCCTACGAGCAGTACTTC.

This clone was counted many times. V gene TRBV2 combines with J gene TRBJ1-6; D is perhaps TRBD1 (6 bases). CDR3 length: 15 residues. The germline CDR1 and CDR2 sequences are SNHLY and FYNNEI. The germline V and J ends were trimmed by 10 bases and 9 bases, with 22 bases remaining between them. Written as DNA, the CDR3 is TGTGCCAAACAGATTGACAGGCAAGGGGCTTCACCCCTCCACTTT. Translating gives CAKQIDRQGASPLHF.

In its sample, this clone was seen many times. The V gene is TRBV29-1, the J gene TRBJ2-2; perhaps TRBD2 as D (5 bases). Trimming took 4 bases from V and 7 from J, leaving 7 bases between them. Germline V gene sequence: CDR1 SQVTM, CDR2 ANQGSEA. The CDR3 is 11 amino acids. CDR3 protein: CSVGGRGELFF. The CDR3 bases are TGCAGCGTTGGAGGGCGCGGGGAGCTGTTTTTT.

This clone appeared many times. The chain combines TRBV21-1 with TRBJ1-2. TRBV21-1 is a pseudogene. This CDR3 region has 15 residues. The CDR3 spells CASSKGGRVVYGYTF. Written as DNA, the CDR3 is TGTGCCAGCAGCAAAGGAGGCCGGGTAGTCTATGGCTACACCTTC.

Ten or more counts support this clone. The chain employs TRBV5-4 and TRBJ2-3; 9 positions agree with TRBD2. With V trimmed by 4 bases and J by 4 bases, 13 bases remained unmatched. The CDR3 length is 17 residues. Germline assignment: CDR1 SGHNT and CDR2 YYREEE (reference sequence). This CDR3 is CASSRPQTSGHSDTQYF. The CDR3 region has the DNA TGTGCCAGCAGCCGACCCCAGACTAGCGGCCATTCAGATACGCAGTATTTT.

This clone was counted ten times or more. The V call is TRBV7-6, the J call TRBJ1-4, with TRBD1 identical over 7 bases. The germline CDR1 and CDR2 sequences are SGHVS and FNYEAQ. With 5 bases clipped from V and 4 bases from J, the junction kept 10 bases outside the gene matches. The CDR3 length is 16 residues. The CDR3 nucleotides read TGTGCCAGCAGCCCCGCAGGGGGGCAGGATAATGAAAAACTGTTTTTT. Amino acid sequence: CASSPAGGQDNEKLFF.

This clone was counted many times. The rearrangement joins TRBV29-1 to TRBJ2-1, with 11 bases fitting TRBD2. Germline V gene data show CDR1 as SQVTM and CDR2 as ANQGSEA. V lost 5 bases to trimming and J lost 2 bases; unmatched junction nucleotides: 2. This CDR3 is 14 amino acids long. The CDR3 protein is CSVKLAGAYNEQFF. The CDR3 bases are TGCAGCGTTAAACTAGCGGGAGCCTACAATGAGCAGTTCTTC.

Many counts were recorded for this clone. The rearrangement uses TRBV18 and TRBJ1-6; D possibly corresponds to TRBD1 (5 bases). Trimming removed 2 bases from V and 12 bases from J, with 11 bases in between. CDR3 length: 13 residues. The germline V gene encodes CDR1 KGHSH and CDR2 LQKENI. Here the CDR3 reads CASSPDRFEPLHF. The DNA of the CDR3 is TGTGCCAGCTCACCAGACAGATTCGAACCCCTCCACTTT. The whole variable domain, remainder taken from reference TRBV18 and TRBJ1-6, is NAGVMQNPRHLVRRRGQEARLRCSPMKGHSHVYWYRQLPEEGLKFMVYLQKENIIDESGMPKERFSAEFPKEGPSILRIQQVVRGDSAAYFCASSPDRFEPLHFGNGTRLTVT.

This clone was detected only a few times. V usage is TRBV23-1 and J usage is TRBJ1-4; possible D gene TRBD1, 5 bases. TRBV23-1 qualifies as an ORF whose function is uncertain. The CDR3 runs 14 residues. Trimming took off 6 bases at V and 0 bases at J, with 8 bases between the two ends. The DNA of the CDR3 is TGCGCCAGCAGCCGACAGTCAACTAATGAAAAACTGTTTTTT. This codes for CASSRQSTNEKLFF.

The V gene is TRBV13, the J gene TRBJ2-5, with a tentative D call TRBD1 (6 bases). This CDR3 has 18 residues. The V gene's germline CDR1 is PRHDT and CDR2 FYEKMQ (reference sequence). Between the trimmed V and J ends, which lost 2 bases and 1 base, there was a span of 20 bases. The CDR3 bases are TGTGCCAGCAGCTTACGTATAGGGGGACACAACCCCCAAGAGACCCAGTACTTC. It encodes CASSLRIGGHNPQETQYF.

This clone was detected many times. This chain uses TRBV18 with TRBJ1-5, with 7 bases lining up with TRBD1. The CDR3 covers 15 residues. Germline V CDR1 and CDR2: KGHSH, LQKENI. The V gene end was trimmed by 2 bases and the J gene end by 6 bases; junction bases not matched to a gene: 7. CDR3 bases: TGTGCCAGCTCACCATCGACAGGGTCAGGTCAGCCCCAGCATTTT. Its protein is CASSPSTGSGQPQHF.

There are many counts of this clone. This chain joins TRBV18 and TRBJ1-3, with D maybe TRBD1 (5 bases). CDR1 KGHSH and CDR2 LQKENI come from the germline V gene. CDR3 size: 16 residues. The ends were cut back, 4 bases at V and 2 bases at J, with 15 bases in the middle. This chain's CDR3 is CASSLASGLTGNTIYF. For the CDR3, the DNA is TGTGCCAGCTCACTCGCCTCAGGGTTAACTGGAAACACCATATATTTT.